This T cell receptor beta chain was identified in a study of T cell responses to AZD1222 COVID-19 vaccine. Study outcomes and limitations: Repertoire collection took place solely once the T cell response had peaked.

In regard to this clone: Antigen specificity is unknown.

V was cut by 7 bases and J by 5 bases, with 9 bases left in between. The V gene's germline CDR1 is MNHEY and CDR2 SMNVEV (reference sequence). The CDR3 contains 12 residues. The protocol was immunoSEQ multiplex PCR, while the TCRdb copy is restricted to in-frame clones and leaves out a portion. The sample consists of approximately 100,000 clones, about 82% of them appearing once. The genes are TRBV27 and TRBJ2-1; D is undetermined. This TCR derives from an adult in good health. The material sequenced was peripheral blood, taken on day 0 of AZD1222 vaccination. Here the CDR3 DNA reads TGTGCCAGCATAGGAACTAACAATGAGCAGTTCTTC. Translated: CASIGTNNEQFF.